This T cell receptor (beta chain) was documented in a study of CD8+ T cells in alopecia areata. CDR3 size: 13 residues. V lost 5 bases and J lost 6; bases outside the gene matches: 3. Germline V CDR1 and CDR2: MGHDK, SYGVNS. Investigators isolated RNA and reverse transcribed it into cDNA to act as the sequencing template. Only in-frame clones appear in the TCRdb table, and some are missing; sequencing was by immunoSEQ multiplex PCR. The sample has roughly 140,000 clones, around 62% seen once. The sequence was collected from a human donor in good health. Source material: CD8+ T cells sorted from blood. The chain is built from TRBV25-1 and TRBJ2-2; TRBD1 matches at 7 bases. CDR3 in DNA: TGTGCCAGCAGTCCAGGGGGACCCGGGGAGCTGTTTTTT. This gives the protein CASSPGGPGELFF.